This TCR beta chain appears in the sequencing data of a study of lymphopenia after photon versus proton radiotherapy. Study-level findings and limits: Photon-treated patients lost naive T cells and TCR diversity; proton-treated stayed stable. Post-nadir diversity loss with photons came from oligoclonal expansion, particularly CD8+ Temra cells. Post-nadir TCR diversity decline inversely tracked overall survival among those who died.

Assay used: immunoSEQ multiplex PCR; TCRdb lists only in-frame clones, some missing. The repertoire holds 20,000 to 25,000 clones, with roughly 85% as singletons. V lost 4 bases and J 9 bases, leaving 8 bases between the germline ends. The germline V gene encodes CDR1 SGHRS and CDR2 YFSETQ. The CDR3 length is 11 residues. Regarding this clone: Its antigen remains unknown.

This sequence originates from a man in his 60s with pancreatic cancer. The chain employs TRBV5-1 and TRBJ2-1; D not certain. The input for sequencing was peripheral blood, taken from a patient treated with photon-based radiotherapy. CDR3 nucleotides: TGCGCCAGCAGCCCCCGGCCTGAGCAGTTCTTC. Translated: CASSPRPEQFF.